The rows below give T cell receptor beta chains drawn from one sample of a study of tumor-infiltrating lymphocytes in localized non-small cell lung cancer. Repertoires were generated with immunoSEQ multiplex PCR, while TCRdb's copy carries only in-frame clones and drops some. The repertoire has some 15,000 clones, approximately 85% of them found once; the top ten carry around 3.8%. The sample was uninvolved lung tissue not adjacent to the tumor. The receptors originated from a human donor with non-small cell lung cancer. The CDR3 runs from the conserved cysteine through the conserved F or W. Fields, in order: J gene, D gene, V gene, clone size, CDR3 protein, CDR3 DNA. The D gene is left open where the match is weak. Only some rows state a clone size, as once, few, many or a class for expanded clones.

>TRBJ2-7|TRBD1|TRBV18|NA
CASSGTGGYEQYF
TGTGCCAGCTCCGGGACAGGGGGCTACGAGCAGTACTTC
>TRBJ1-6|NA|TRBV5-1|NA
CASSLYSGQTESPLHF
TGCGCCAGCAGCTTGTACTCCGGACAGACTGAGTCACCCCTCCACTTT
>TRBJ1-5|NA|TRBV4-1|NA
CASSPAGTQPQHF
TGCGCCAGCAGCCCAGCGGGCACTCAGCCCCAGCATTTT
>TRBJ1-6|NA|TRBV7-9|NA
CASSSGRELHF
TGTGCCAGCAGTTCAGGGAGGGAACTCCACTTT
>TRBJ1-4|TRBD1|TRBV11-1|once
CASSRTGGDEKLFF
TGTGCCAGCAGCCGGACAGGGGGCGATGAAAAACTGTTTTTT
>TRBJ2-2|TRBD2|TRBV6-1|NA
CASSERQRGASGELFF
TGTGCCAGCAGTGAAAGGCAGCGGGGGGCGTCCGGGGAGCTGTTTTTT
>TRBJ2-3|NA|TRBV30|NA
CAWRGNTDTQYF
TGTGCCTGGAGGGGAAACACAGATACGCAGTATTTT
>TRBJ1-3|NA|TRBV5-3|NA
CARSLEAVGGNTIYF
TGTGCCAGAAGCTTGGAGGCGGTGGGCGGAAACACCATATATTTT
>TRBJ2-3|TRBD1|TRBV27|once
CASSLQGAPDTQYF
TGTGCCAGCAGTTTACAGGGGGCCCCAGATACGCAGTATTTT
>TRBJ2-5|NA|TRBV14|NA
CASSRSRGQETQYF
TGTGCCAGCAGCCGCTCACGAGGGCAAGAGACCCAGTACTTC
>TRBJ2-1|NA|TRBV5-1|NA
CASSENWGNNEQFF
TGCGCCAGCAGCGAAAATTGGGGGAACAATGAGCAGTTCTTC
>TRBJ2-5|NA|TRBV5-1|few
CASSLGGQGRETQYF
TGCGCCAGCAGCTTGGGCGGGCAGGGACGTGAGACCCAGTACTTC
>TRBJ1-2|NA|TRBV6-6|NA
CASSQSKNYGYTF
TGTGCCAGCAGTCAATCAAAGAACTATGGCTACACCTTC
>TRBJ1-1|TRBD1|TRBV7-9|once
CASSSRQGGTEAFF
TGTGCCAGCAGCTCCAGACAGGGAGGCACTGAAGCTTTCTTT
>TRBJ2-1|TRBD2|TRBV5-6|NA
CASSLGLAGGIEQFF
TGTGCCAGCAGCCTAGGACTAGCGGGGGGGATTGAGCAGTTCTTC
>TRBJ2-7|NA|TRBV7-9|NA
CASSLSIHEQYF
TGTGCCAGCAGCTTAAGTATTCACGAGCAGTACTTC
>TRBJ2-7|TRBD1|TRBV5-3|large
CARSVKPGTGGFLPSYEQYF
TGTGCCAGAAGCGTAAAACCCGGGACAGGGGGCTTTCTGCCCTCCTACGAGCAGTACTTC
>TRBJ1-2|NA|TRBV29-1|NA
CSVDRAGAGGYTF
TGCAGCGTTGATAGGGCAGGGGCGGGTGGCTACACCTTC
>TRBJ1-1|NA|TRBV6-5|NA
CASRPRVEMNTEAFF
TGTGCCAGCCGGCCCCGGGTTGAAATGAACACTGAAGCTTTCTTT
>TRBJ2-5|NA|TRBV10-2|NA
CATRTQETQYF
TGCGCCACCCGGACCCAAGAGACCCAGTACTTC
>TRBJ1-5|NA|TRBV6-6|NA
CASTGGPGGNQPQHF
TGTGCCAGCACTGGGGGGCCAGGGGGCAATCAGCCCCAGCATTTT
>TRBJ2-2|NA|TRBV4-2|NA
CASSQEDGHTGELFF
TGTGCCAGCAGCCAAGAAGATGGGCACACCGGGGAGCTGTTTTTT
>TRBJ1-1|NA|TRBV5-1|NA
CASSLLQGSGNTEAFF
TGCGCCAGCAGCTTGCTACAGGGTTCCGGGAACACTGAAGCTTTCTTT
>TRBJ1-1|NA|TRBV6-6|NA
CASSYSGLLFF
TGTGCCAGCAGTTATTCGGGTTTGCTATTCTTT
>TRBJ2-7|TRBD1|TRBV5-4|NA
CASSTSGQVTYEQYF
TGTGCCAGCAGTACCTCGGGACAGGTTACCTACGAGCAGTACTTC
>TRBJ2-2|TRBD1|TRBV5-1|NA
CASSSQGVSTGELFF
TGCGCCAGCAGCTCACAGGGGGTGAGCACCGGGGAGCTGTTTTTT
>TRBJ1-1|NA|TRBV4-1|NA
CASSQGGLNTEAFF
TGCGCCAGCAGCCAAGGCGGCTTGAACACTGAAGCTTTCTTT
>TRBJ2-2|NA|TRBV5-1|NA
CASSLEAAGELFF
TGCGCCAGCAGCTTGGAGGCAGCCGGGGAGCTGTTTTTT
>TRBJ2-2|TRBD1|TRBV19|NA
CASRSGQGSSGELFF
TGTGCCAGTAGATCGGGACAGGGGTCCAGCGGGGAGCTGTTTTTT
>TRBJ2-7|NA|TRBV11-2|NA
CASSLAPQGGVYEQYF
TGTGCCAGCAGCTTAGCTCCCCAGGGGGGTGTCTACGAGCAGTACTTC
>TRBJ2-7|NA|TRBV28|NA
CASSPPPGTSYEQYF
TGTGCCAGCAGCCCACCGCCGGGGACCTCCTACGAGCAGTACTTC
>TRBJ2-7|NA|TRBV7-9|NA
CASSLEGGGYEQYF
TGTGCCAGCAGCTTAGAGGGGGGCGGCTACGAGCAGTACTTC
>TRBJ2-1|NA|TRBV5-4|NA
CASSVGGAGVYNEQFF
TGTGCCAGCAGCGTGGGTGGCGCGGGCGTCTACAATGAGCAGTTCTTC
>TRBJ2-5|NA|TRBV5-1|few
CASSPEGVHRQETQYF
TGCGCCAGCAGCCCGGAGGGGGTTCACCGCCAAGAGACCCAGTACTTC
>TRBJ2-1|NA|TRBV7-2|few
CASSLVSGVSEQFF
TGTGCCAGCAGCTTAGTTTCGGGGGTGAGTGAGCAGTTCTTC
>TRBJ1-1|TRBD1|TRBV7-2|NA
CASSRVANRGKMNTEAFF
TGTGCCAGCAGCCGGGTCGCGAACAGGGGGAAAATGAACACTGAAGCTTTCTTT
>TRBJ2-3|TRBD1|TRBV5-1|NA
CASSSSGQGRTDTQYF
TGCGCCAGCAGCTCCTCGGGACAGGGGAGAACAGATACGCAGTATTTT